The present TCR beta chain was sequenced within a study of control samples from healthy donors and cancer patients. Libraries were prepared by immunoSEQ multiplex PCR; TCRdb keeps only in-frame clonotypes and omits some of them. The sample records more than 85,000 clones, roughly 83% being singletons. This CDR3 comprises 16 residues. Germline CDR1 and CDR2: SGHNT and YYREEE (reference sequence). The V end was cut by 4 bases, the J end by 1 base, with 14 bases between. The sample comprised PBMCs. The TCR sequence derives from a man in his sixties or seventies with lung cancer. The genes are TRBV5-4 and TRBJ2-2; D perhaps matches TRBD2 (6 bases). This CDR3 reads CASSDAGTLNTGELFF. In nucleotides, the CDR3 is TGTGCCAGCAGCGATGCCGGGACTCTGAACACCGGGGAGCTGTTTTTT.